This T cell receptor beta chain was recovered during a study of blood T cell repertoires in COVID-19. The germline CDR1 and CDR2 sequences are LNHDA and SQIVND (reference sequence). V was pared by 0 bases and J by 8 bases, with 6 bases of the junction left unmatched. The CDR3 runs to 15 residues. Assay: immunoSEQ multiplex PCR; the TCRdb copy retains only in-frame clones and omits some. The sample includes some 150,000 clones, around 87% of them seen just once. The sequenced material came from peripheral blood. The clonotype originates from a human donor in a cohort sampled during active COVID-19. The rearrangement links TRBV19 to TRBJ2-1; 8 bases align to TRBD2. CDR3 DNA: TGTGCCAGTAGTATAGAGGAACCGGGGGGGTATGAGCAGTTCTTC. Translated, it gives CASSIEEPGGYEQFF. The full variable domain, completed using reference TRBV19 and TRBJ2-1, is DGGITQSPKYLFRKEGQNVTLSCEQNLNHDAMYWYRQDPGQGLRLIYYSQIVNDFQKGDIAEGYSVSREKKESFPLTVTSAQKNPTAFYLCASSIEEPGGYEQFFGPGTRLTVL.